The clone carrying this T cell receptor beta chain came up once. The antigen remains undetermined. For the second PCR, which ran for roughly 6 to 12 cycles, a sample-barcoded 5' primer and a J-beta primer mix were used. TCRdb reanalysed the 5' RACE reads using MiXCR and keeps one entry per CDR3 protein. In the table there are about 1,600,000 distinct CDR3 sequences, approximately 38% of which are singletons. This record belongs to a study of blood T cells in healthy people across ages. Study-level points and caveats: Unsorted PBMCs ruled out conclusive naive versus antigen-experienced comparison. Diversity estimated from one million T cells was considered an underestimate.

The germline V gene encodes CDR1 MNHNY and CDR2 SVGAGI (reference sequence). CDR3 length equals 13 residues. Trimming stripped 3 bases from V and 2 bases from J, with 7 bases between. The V gene is TRBV6-6, the J gene TRBJ1-1; D is uncertain. This receptor was obtained from a woman aged 18-30 years in good health. The sequenced sample consisted of blood. The CDR3: CASSYTDNTEAFF. DNA of the CDR3: TGTGCCAGCAGTTATACAGATAACACTGAAGCTTTCTTT.